The clone carrying this T cell receptor (beta chain) was counted once. Its antigen is not known. The source of the sample is a study of cytomegalovirus exposure and HLA in healthy donors. Overall study findings and caveats: An analysis was carried out at a later point. It showed that HLA-associated TCR beta chains were more clonally expanded than equally common non-associated chains. Indistinguishability led to the exclusion of some V segments, TRBV6-2 and TRBV6-3 included.

The V and J ends lost 1 base and 0 bases respectively, with 6 bases between them. Per the germline V gene, CDR1 is MGHDK and CDR2 is SYGVNS. The CDR3 runs 15 residues. Primers: 60 Vbeta forward and 13 Jbeta reverse. Assay used: immunoSEQ multiplex PCR; TCRdb lists only in-frame clones, some missing. The table shows fewer than 250,000 clones, with 70% to 80% occurring only once. Healthy bone marrow donors made up the donors. Nominally healthy donors provided the samples, though records likely missed some immune exposures. The chain combines TRBV25-1 with TRBJ2-2; D gene unclear. The receptor was derived from a woman in her 30s in good health and CMV-seropositive. Sequenced sample: PBMCs. In DNA form, the CDR3 reads TGTGCCAGCAGTGAATCCCGTACGAACACCGGGGAGCTGTTTTTT. Protein sequence: CASSESRTNTGELFF.